This TCR beta chain was observed in a study of blood T cell repertoires in COVID-19. Study information: Whether acute or convalescent, the COVID-19 samples came from the United States, Italy and Spain. Sources were T cells, B-cell-depleted T cells, or PBMCs; the material itself was cDNA or gDNA.

The authors' processing: Reference gene primer amplification in the assay estimated nucleated cell counts. Repertoires were generated with immunoSEQ multiplex PCR, while TCRdb's copy carries only in-frame clones and drops some. From that table come the V and J calls and clone size; the DNA was used to work out D and trimming. This table has roughly 250,000 clones, 65% to 85% appearing once. CDR1 and CDR2 (germline): LGHNT, FRNRAP. This CDR3 spans 19 amino acids. V was clipped by 3 bases and J by 1 base; unmatched bases: 7. What was sequenced was peripheral blood. The rearrangement links TRBV12-5 to TRBJ2-3; 16 nucleotides line up with TRBD2. This TCR was recovered from a woman aged 40-49 years with active or convalescent COVID-19. DNA for the CDR3: TGTGCTAGTGGTTTCTTAGGGACTAGCGGGGGGGCCGGCACAGATACGCAGTATTTT. Translated, it gives CASGFLGTSGGAGTDTQYF.